This TCR beta chain came from a study of cytomegalovirus exposure and HLA in healthy donors. Study context: The approximately 130 validation repertoires and the approximately 640 first-cohort repertoires shared a platform, a later analysis reported.

CDR1 and CDR2 (germline): MNHEY, SVGAGI. CDR3 length: 15 residues. V gave up 2 bases and J gave up 4 bases; unmatched junction bases: 1. Clones were read by immunoSEQ multiplex PCR, and TCRdb kept only the in-frame ones, dropping some. Here the sample spans roughly 130,000 clones, 89% being singletons. The chain recombines TRBV6-5 with TRBJ2-3, with TRBD1 matching 12 bases. The sequenced material came from PBMCs. This sequence originates from a woman younger than 35 in good health and CMV-seropositive. The CDR3 nucleotides read TGTGCCAGCAGTTACGGGACAGGGGGCGCAGATACGCAGTATTTT. Translation: CASSYGTGGADTQYF.